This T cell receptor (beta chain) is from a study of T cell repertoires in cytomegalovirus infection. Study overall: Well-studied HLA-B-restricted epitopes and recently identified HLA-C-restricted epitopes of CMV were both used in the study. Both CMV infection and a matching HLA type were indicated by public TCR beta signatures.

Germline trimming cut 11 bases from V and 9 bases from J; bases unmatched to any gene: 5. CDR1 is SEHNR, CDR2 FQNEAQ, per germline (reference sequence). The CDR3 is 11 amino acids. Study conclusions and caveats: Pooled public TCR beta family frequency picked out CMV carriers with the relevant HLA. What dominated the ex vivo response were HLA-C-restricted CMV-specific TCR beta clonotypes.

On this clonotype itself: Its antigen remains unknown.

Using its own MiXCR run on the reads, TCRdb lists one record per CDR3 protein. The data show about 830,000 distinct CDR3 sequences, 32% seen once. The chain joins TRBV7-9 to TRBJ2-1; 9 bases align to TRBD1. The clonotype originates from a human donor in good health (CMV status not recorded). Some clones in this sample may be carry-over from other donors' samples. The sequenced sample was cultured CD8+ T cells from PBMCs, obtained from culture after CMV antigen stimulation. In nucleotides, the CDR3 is TGTGCCCGGGGACAGGGCGGTGAGCAGTTCTTC. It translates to CARGQGGEQFF.